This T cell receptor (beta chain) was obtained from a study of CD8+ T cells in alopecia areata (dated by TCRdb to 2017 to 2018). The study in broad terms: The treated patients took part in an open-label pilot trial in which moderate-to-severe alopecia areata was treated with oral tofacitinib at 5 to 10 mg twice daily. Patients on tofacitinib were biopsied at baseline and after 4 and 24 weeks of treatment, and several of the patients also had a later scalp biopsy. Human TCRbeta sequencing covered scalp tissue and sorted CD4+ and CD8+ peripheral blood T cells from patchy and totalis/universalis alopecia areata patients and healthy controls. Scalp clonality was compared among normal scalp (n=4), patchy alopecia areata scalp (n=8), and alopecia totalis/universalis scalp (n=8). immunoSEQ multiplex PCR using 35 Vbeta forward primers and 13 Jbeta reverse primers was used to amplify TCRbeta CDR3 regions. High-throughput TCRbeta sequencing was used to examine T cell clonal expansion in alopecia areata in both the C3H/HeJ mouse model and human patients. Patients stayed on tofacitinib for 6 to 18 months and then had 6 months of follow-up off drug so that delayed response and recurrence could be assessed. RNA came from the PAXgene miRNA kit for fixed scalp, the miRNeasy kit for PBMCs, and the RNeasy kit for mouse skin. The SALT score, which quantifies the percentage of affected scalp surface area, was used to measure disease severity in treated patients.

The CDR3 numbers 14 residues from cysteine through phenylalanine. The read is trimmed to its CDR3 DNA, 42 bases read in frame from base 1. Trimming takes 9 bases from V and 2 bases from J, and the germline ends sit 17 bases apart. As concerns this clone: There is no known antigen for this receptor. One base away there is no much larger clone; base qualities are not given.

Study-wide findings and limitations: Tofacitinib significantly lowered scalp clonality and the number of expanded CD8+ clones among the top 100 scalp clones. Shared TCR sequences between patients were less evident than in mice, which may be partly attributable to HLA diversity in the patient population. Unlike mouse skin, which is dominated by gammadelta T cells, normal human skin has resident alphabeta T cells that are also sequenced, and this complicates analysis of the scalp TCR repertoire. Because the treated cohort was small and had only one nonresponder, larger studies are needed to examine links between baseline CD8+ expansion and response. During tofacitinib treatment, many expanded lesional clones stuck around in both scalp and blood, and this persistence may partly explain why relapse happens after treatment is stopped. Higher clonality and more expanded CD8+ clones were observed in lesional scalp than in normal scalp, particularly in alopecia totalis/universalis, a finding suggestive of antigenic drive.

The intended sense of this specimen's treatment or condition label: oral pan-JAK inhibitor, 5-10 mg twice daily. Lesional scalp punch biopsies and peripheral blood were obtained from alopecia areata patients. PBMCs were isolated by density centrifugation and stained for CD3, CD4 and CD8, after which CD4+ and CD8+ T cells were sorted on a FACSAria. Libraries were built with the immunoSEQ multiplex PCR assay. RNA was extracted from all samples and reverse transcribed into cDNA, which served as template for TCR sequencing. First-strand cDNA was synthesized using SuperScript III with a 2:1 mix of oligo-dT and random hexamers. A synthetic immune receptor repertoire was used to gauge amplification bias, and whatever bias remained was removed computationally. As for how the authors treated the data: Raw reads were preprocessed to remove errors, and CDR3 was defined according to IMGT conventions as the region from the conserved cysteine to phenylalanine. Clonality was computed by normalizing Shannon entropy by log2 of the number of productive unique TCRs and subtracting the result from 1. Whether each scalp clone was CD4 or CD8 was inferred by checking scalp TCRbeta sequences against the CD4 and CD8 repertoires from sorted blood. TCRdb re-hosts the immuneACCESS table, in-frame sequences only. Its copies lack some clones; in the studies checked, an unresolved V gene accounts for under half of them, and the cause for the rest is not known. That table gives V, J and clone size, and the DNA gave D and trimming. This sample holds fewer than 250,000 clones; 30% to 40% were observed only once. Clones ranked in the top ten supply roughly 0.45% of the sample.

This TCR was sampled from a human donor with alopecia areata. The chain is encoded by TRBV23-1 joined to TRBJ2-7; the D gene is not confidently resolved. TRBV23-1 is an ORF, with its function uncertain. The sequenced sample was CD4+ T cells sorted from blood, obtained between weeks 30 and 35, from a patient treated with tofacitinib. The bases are TGCGCCAGTCCCGGCAGCGACGAAGCCTACGAGCAGTACTTC. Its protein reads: CASPGSDEAYEQYF.